This record covers a single T cell receptor (beta chain). The source of the sample is a study of blood T cell repertoires in COVID-19. On the study more broadly: Sites across the United States, Italy and Spain contributed samples from acute and convalescent COVID-19. PBMCs, B-cell-depleted T cells, or T cells were the source of the cDNA or gDNA that made up the material.

Per the original data handling: How many nucleated cells were present was estimated from reference gene primer amplification. Clones were read by immunoSEQ multiplex PCR, and TCRdb kept only the in-frame ones, dropping some. V and J calls and clone size are copied from that table; D and trimming were computed from the DNA. The sample includes about 63,000 clones, around 80% of them seen just once. Trimming pared 1 base from V and 9 bases from J, leaving 13 bases between. Germline-derived CDR1 and CDR2 are LNHNV and YYDKDF (reference sequence). This CDR3 spans 15 amino acids. Sequencing input: peripheral blood. This receptor was taken from a human donor in a cohort sampled during active COVID-19. This chain links TRBV15 with TRBJ1-6; D is possibly TRBD1 (5 bases). The CDR3 protein is CATSRVAGLGSPLHF. In DNA, the CDR3 is TGTGCCACCAGCAGAGTTGCAGGGCTTGGTTCACCCCTCCACTTT.